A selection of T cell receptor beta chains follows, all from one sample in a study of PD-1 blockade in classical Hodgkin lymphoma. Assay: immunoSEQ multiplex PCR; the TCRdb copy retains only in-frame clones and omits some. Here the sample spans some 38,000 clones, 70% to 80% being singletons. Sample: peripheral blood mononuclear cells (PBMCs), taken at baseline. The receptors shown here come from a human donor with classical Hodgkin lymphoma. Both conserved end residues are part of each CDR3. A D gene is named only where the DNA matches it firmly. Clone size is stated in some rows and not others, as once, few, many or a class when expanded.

DNA: TGTGCCAGCAGTAAACGGGACCTCTATGGCTACACCTTC
CDR3: CASSKRDLYGYTF
J: TRBJ1-2
D: .
V: TRBV2
size: .

DNA: TGTGCCAGCAGCTACATCCAGGGACTACGAGAGACCCAGTACTTC
CDR3: CASSYIQGLRETQYF
J: TRBJ2-5
D: TRBD2
V: TRBV7-9
size: .

DNA: TGTGCCAGCAGCGTAGGCGGGAGGTTGAGTAATGAGCAGTTCTTC
CDR3: CASSVGGRLSNEQFF
J: TRBJ2-1
D: TRBD2
V: TRBV9
size: .

DNA: TGTGCCAGCTCACCAGTATCCCAGGGGCGATCACCCCTCCACTTT
CDR3: CASSPVSQGRSPLHF
J: TRBJ1-6
D: .
V: TRBV18
size: .

DNA: TGTGCCAGCAGCCAATTCAATGAGCAGTTCTTC
CDR3: CASSQFNEQFF
J: TRBJ2-1
D: .
V: TRBV13
size: .

DNA: TGTGCCAGCAGTTACCACGTTGAGAGCGGCGACGGGGAGCTGTTTTTT
CDR3: CASSYHVESGDGELFF
J: TRBJ2-2
D: .
V: TRBV6-5
size: few

DNA: TGTGCCAGCAGCTCGTCGGACACGGGCTACACCTTC
CDR3: CASSSSDTGYTF
J: TRBJ1-2
D: .
V: TRBV7-9
size: .

DNA: TGTGCCAGCAGACATATACCGGGACAGACCTACGAGCAGTACTTC
CDR3: CASRHIPGQTYEQYF
J: TRBJ2-7
D: TRBD1
V: TRBV6-5
size: .

DNA: TGCGCCAGCAGCTTCCAGACAGGGTCTAGCACAGATACGCAGTATTTT
CDR3: CASSFQTGSSTDTQYF
J: TRBJ2-3
D: TRBD1
V: TRBV5-1
size: .

DNA: TGTGCCAGCAGTTTAGAGGGGGGTGGGACTGAAGCTTTCTTT
CDR3: CASSLEGGGTEAFF
J: TRBJ1-1
D: .
V: TRBV28
size: .

DNA: TGTGCCAGCAGCAGAATTCCTGACAGGGGGAGGGATACGCAGTATTTT
CDR3: CASSRIPDRGRDTQYF
J: TRBJ2-3
D: TRBD1
V: TRBV14
size: .

DNA: TGTGCCAGCTCACCACCGGGACTAGCGGGAGTTGAGCAGTTCTTC
CDR3: CASSPPGLAGVEQFF
J: TRBJ2-1
D: TRBD2
V: TRBV18
size: once

DNA: TGTGCCAGCAGTTATGGGGTACTTAGCGGGGAGCTGTTTTTT
CDR3: CASSYGVLSGELFF
J: TRBJ2-2
D: .
V: TRBV6-5
size: .

DNA: TGTGCCAGCTCACCACCGGGGGCGGACGAGCAGTACTTC
CDR3: CASSPPGADEQYF
J: TRBJ2-7
D: .
V: TRBV18
size: .

DNA: TGTGCCAGCAGTTTGGGGTCAGGCCTCTATGGCTACACCTTC
CDR3: CASSLGSGLYGYTF
J: TRBJ1-2
D: .
V: TRBV28
size: .

DNA: TGTGCCAGCAGTGTACTCGGTGGCGGCACCGATGAGCAGTTCTTC
CDR3: CASSVLGGGTDEQFF
J: TRBJ2-1
D: .
V: TRBV6-1
size: .

DNA: TGTGCCATCAAGACAGATGAGATTTACAATGAGCAGTTCTTC
CDR3: CAIKTDEIYNEQFF
J: TRBJ2-1
D: .
V: TRBV10-3
size: .

DNA: TGTGCCAGCAGTAGAAAAGGTTCCACGACAGGGCCTTCGAGAGGATACACCTTC
CDR3: CASSRKGSTTGPSRGYTF
J: TRBJ1-2
D: TRBD1
V: TRBV27
size: many

DNA: TGTGCCAGCAGTCCCACCGCACTCTGGTGGACTGAAGCTTTCTTT
CDR3: CASSPTALWWTEAFF
J: TRBJ1-1
D: .
V: TRBV28
size: .

DNA: TGCGCCAGCAGCTTAGGACAGGGGGCTTTGGACGAGCAGTACTTC
CDR3: CASSLGQGALDEQYF
J: TRBJ2-7
D: TRBD1
V: TRBV5-1
size: .

DNA: TGTGCCAGCAACCCGGCAGCCAAAAACATTCAGTACTTC
CDR3: CASNPAAKNIQYF
J: TRBJ2-4
D: .
V: TRBV6-5
size: .

DNA: TGTGCCACAAGGACGGAGATCAATCAGCCCCAGCATTTT
CDR3: CATRTEINQPQHF
J: TRBJ1-5
D: .
V: TRBV28
size: few

DNA: TGTGCTAGTGGTCTCAGGGTACTGGGGGAGCTGTTTTTT
CDR3: CASGLRVLGELFF
J: TRBJ2-2
D: .
V: TRBV12-5
size: .

DNA: TGTGCCAGCATGGACATTCCTCTCTACGAGCAGTACTTC
CDR3: CASMDIPLYEQYF
J: TRBJ2-7
D: .
V: TRBV28
size: few

DNA: TGTGCCAGCAGAACCATAGCGGGAGGGCCCCCCGAGCAGTACTTC
CDR3: CASRTIAGGPPEQYF
J: TRBJ2-7
D: TRBD2
V: TRBV6-5
size: .

DNA: TGTGCCATCATAAAGGCGGGGGTCACGCAGCCCCAGCATTTT
CDR3: CAIIKAGVTQPQHF
J: TRBJ1-5
D: .
V: TRBV28
size: .

DNA: TGTGCCAGCAGCTTATGGACTAGCGGGAGTAATGAGCAGTTCTTC
CDR3: CASSLWTSGSNEQFF
J: TRBJ2-1
D: TRBD2
V: TRBV11-1
size: .

DNA: TGTGCCAGCAGAAAGACAGGGTCGGGGTATGGCTACACCTTC
CDR3: CASRKTGSGYGYTF
J: TRBJ1-2
D: TRBD1
V: TRBV7-9
size: .

DNA: TGCGCCAGCGGTGCGGGTTGGGATGAGCAGTTCTTC
CDR3: CASGAGWDEQFF
J: TRBJ2-1
D: .
V: TRBV10-1
size: few

DNA: TGTGCCAGCAGTTCCCAGCTTTACGGGGGAGAGCAGTACTTC
CDR3: CASSSQLYGGEQYF
J: TRBJ2-7
D: .
V: TRBV27
size: .

DNA: TGTGCCAGCAGCTTGATGGGGGGAGAGGGTACGCAGTATTTT
CDR3: CASSLMGGEGTQYF
J: TRBJ2-3
D: .
V: TRBV7-9
size: .

DNA: TGTGCCAGCAGCGTAGCTTTGTCTCGGGGCTACAATGAGCAGTTCTTC
CDR3: CASSVALSRGYNEQFF
J: TRBJ2-1
D: .
V: TRBV9
size: .

DNA: TGTGCCAGCAGCTGGGGCGGATTATATAGCAATCAGCCCCAGCATTTT
CDR3: CASSWGGLYSNQPQHF
J: TRBJ1-5
D: .
V: TRBV5-6
size: .

DNA: TGTGCCAGCAGTCCGGACGGGTATGGCTACACCTTC
CDR3: CASSPDGYGYTF
J: TRBJ1-2
D: .
V: TRBV28
size: .

DNA: TGCGCCAGCAGTCAACTCCTCTATGGCTACACCTTC
CDR3: CASSQLLYGYTF
J: TRBJ1-2
D: .
V: TRBV23-1
size: few

DNA: TGTGCCAGCAGCCCTCAAGGGGGGAGCTCCTACGAGCAGTACTTC
CDR3: CASSPQGGSSYEQYF
J: TRBJ2-7
D: .
V: TRBV9
size: .